In this sample, the clone carrying this T cell receptor (beta chain) turned up a few times. TCRdb independently ran MiXCR on the 5' RACE reads; one entry per CDR3 protein. The sample includes about 60,000 distinct CDR3 sequences, 10% to 15% seen only once; the top ten take roughly 5%. This entry is derived from a study of early T cells in non-severe SARS-CoV-2 infection. Overall study context: Unsorted whole blood bulk RNA was sequenced, with unpaired chains.

This CDR3 is built from 12 residues. The V gene's germline CDR1 is ENHRY and CDR2 SYGVKD. V lost 8 bases and J 10 bases, leaving 12 bases between the germline ends. The material sequenced was whole blood. The sequence was collected from an adult who was a healthcare worker with PCR-confirmed SARS-CoV-2 infection or an uninfected control (not recorded which). This rearrangement joins TRBV10-3 to TRBJ1-6, with D unclear. For the CDR3, the DNA is TGTGCCATCCGGGAGGTTGGGTCACCCCTCCACTTT. Residues: CAIREVGSPLHF.